This TCR beta chain was captured in a study of shared clonotypes between healthy human individuals. Study-wide context: The cohort comprised a couple of women and a few men. Their ages spanned 18 to 49 years. General study points: Clonotypes that were shared across a handful of donors made up about 5.1% of naive CD4 clonotypes. A reduction in generation probabilities was seen for non-shared clonotypes relative to those shared by all four donors. Estimated richness was generally greater in naive than memory subsets.

This table comes from immunoSEQ multiplex PCR, and its TCRdb copy is limited to in-frame clones, with some not included. This sample carries 550,000 to 850,000 clones, 74% of them seen once, and the ten largest clones take approximately 1.8%. A remark on this clone: Its cognate antigen is unknown.

Germline V lookup: CDR1 MDHEN, CDR2 SYDVKM. The J segment lost 0 bases and the V segment lost 5 bases, leaving 3 bases of the junction unmatched. The length of the CDR3 is 15 residues. The V gene is TRBV28, the J gene TRBJ2-1, with TRBD2 matching over 8 bases. This receptor was identified in a woman in her twenties or thirties in good health. The sequencing input was memory CD4+ T cells sorted from blood. Subset defined: CD45RA-negative fraction. The CDR3 is CASSASGGSYNEQFF. The CDR3 DNA follows: TGTGCCAGCAGTGCAAGCGGGGGCTCCTACAATGAGCAGTTCTTC.